The present T cell receptor (beta chain) was sequenced within a study of blood T cell repertoires in COVID-19. Libraries were prepared by immunoSEQ multiplex PCR; TCRdb keeps only in-frame clonotypes and omits some of them. The sample has about 150,000 clones, about 86% seen once. Germline V lookup: CDR1 SGHRS, CDR2 YFSETQ. Germline trimming cut 4 bases from V and 7 bases from J; bases unmatched to any gene: 8. There are 14 residues in the CDR3. The TCR was taken from an older woman with acute or convalescent COVID-19. The V call is TRBV5-1, the J call TRBJ2-7, with TRBD1 matching over 10 bases. Sample: peripheral blood. The CDR3 region is CASSRRQGAEEQYF. In DNA, the CDR3 is TGCGCCAGCAGCAGGCGACAGGGGGCTGAAGAGCAGTACTTC.